This TCR beta chain was captured in a study of blood T cell repertoires in COVID-19. Study summary: The cDNA or gDNA used as material had been derived from T cells, B-cell-depleted T cells, or PBMCs.

In the original analysis: Amplification of reference gene primers was used by the study to estimate nucleated cell counts. The data were produced by immunoSEQ multiplex PCR, yet TCRdb's version contains in-frame clones alone and is incomplete. For V, J and clone size, that table is used; D and trimming come from the DNA. The data contain 95,000 or so clones, roughly 79% of them seen just once; the ten biggest clones take up under 5.5%. Per the germline V gene, CDR1 is LNHDA and CDR2 is SQIVND (reference sequence). The CDR3 runs 17 residues. With V trimmed by 2 bases and J by 4 bases, 7 bases remained unmatched.

The clonotype was recovered from a man older than 75 with COVID-19, enrolled during active disease. This chain connects TRBV19 to TRBJ2-6, with 8 bases that match TRBD1. Sequenced: peripheral blood. The CDR3 DNA reads TGTGCCAGTAGTATACTAACAGGGGGATCCGGGGCCAACGTCCTGACTTTC. Protein: CASSILTGGSGANVLTF.